This T cell receptor beta chain was sequenced during a study of neurological immune-mediated disorders. CDR1 and CDR2 (germline): LGHDT, YNNKEL (reference sequence). The CDR3 runs to 14 residues. Trimming took off 1 base at V and 6 bases at J, with 9 bases between the two ends. The cDNA was generated by 5'RACE with 10-nucleotide random UMIs. TCRdb used MiXCR to reprocess the 5' RACE reads, holding one entry per CDR3 protein. The sample comprises tens of thousands of distinct CDR3 sequences, more than 12% of which are singletons, and approximately 3.6% rests with the top ten. Study outcomes and limitations: No expanded-clone CDR3 amino acid sequence recurred across subjects, suggesting private TCR-beta repertoires.

This clonotype was counted many times. What it recognizes is unknown. V usage is TRBV3-1 and J usage is TRBJ1-4, with D unclear. The receptor was derived from a woman aged 55-69 years with HTLV-1-associated myelopathy (HAM/TSP). Specimen: CD4+ T cells from blood. CDR3 bases: TGTGCCAGCAGCCAAGGAGGAGGATATGAAAAACTGTTTTTT. Protein sequence: CASSQGGGYEKLFF.